This T cell receptor beta chain was identified during a study of T cells in tuberculosis. Sequencing used immunoSEQ multiplex PCR; TCRdb keeps in-frame clones, though not all of them. The table records 25,000 to 40,000 clones, about 90% of them present only once. Source material: PBMCs. The receptor's source is a donor between 10 and 35 years old with latent tuberculosis or without tuberculosis infection. Some clones in this sample may be carry-over from other donors' samples.

The CDR3 nucleotides read TGTGCCAGCCGCGGGACTAGCGATTACAATGAGCAGTTCTTC. Its protein product is CASRGTSDYNEQFF. The V and J genes are TRBV6-5 and TRBJ2-1, with TRBD2 identical over 10 bases. The CDR3 sequence is 14 residues long. CDR1 MNHEY and CDR2 SVGAGI come from the germline V gene. With V trimmed by 8 bases and J by 4 bases, 5 bases remained unmatched.